This TCR beta chain was observed in a study of cytomegalovirus exposure and HLA in healthy donors. Overall study findings and caveats: Earlier analysis looked at TCR beta V segments, and most were productive about 87% or about 30% of the time.

The PCR had 60 Vbeta and 13 Jbeta primers. The data were produced by immunoSEQ multiplex PCR, yet TCRdb's version contains in-frame clones alone and is incomplete. The sample yields just over 150,000 clones, 80% to 90% seen once. CDR3 length equals 19 residues. V shed 0 bases and J shed 0 bases, with 21 bases lying between them. The germline gives CDR1 MNHNS, CDR2 SASEGT. With respect to this clone: Its antigen is currently unknown.

The sequence derives from a young woman in good health and CMV-seronegative. What was sequenced was PBMCs. The rearrangement joins TRBV6-1 to TRBJ2-7; D possibly corresponds to TRBD2 (6 bases). The CDR3 DNA is TGTGCCAGCAGTGAAGCCGGGGGAGGTCTCCGATTTAGCTCCTACGAGCAGTACTTC. This codes for CASSEAGGGLRFSSYEQYF.